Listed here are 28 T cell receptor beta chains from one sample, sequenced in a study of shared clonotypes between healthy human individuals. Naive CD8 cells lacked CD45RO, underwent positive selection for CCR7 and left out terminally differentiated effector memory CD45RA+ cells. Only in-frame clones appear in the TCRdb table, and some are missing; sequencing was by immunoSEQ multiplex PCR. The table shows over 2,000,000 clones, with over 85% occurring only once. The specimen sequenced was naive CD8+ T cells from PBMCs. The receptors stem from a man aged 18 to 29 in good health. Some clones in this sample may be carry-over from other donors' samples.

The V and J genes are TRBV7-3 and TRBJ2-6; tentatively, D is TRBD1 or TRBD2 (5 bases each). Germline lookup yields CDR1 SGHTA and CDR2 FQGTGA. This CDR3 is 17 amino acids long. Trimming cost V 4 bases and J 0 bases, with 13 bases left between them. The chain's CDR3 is CASSSGPRISGANVLTF. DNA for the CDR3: TGTGCCAGCAGCTCGGGACCGCGGATCTCTGGGGCCAACGTCCTGACTTTC.

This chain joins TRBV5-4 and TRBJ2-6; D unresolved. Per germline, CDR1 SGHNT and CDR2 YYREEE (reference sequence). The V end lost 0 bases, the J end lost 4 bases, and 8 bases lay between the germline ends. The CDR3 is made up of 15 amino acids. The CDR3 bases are TGTGCCAGCAGCTTGGGCCCTCCAGGGGCCAACGTCCTGACTTTC. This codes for CASSLGPPGANVLTF.

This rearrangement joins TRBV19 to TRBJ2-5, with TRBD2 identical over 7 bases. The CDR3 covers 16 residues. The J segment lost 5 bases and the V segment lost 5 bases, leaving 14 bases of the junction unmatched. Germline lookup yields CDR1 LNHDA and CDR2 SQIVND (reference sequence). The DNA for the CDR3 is TGTGCCAGTAGTCTGAGGGGTGCGGGAGCCTCGGAGACCCAGTACTTC. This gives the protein CASSLRGAGASETQYF.

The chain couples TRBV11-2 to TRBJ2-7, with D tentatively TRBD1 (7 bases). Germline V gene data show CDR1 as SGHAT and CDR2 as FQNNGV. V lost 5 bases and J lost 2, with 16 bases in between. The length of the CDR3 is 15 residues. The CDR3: CASSAGSGQTYEQYF. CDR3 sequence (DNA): TGTGCCAGCAGCGCGGGGTCGGGACAGACCTACGAGCAGTACTTC.

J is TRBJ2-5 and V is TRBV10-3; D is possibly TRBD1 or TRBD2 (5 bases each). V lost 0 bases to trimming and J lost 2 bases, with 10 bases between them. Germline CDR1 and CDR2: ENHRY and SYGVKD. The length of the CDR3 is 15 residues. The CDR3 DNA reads TGTGCCATCAGTGAGTCGGGGCGGGCGCAAGAGACCCAGTACTTC. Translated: CAISESGRAQETQYF.

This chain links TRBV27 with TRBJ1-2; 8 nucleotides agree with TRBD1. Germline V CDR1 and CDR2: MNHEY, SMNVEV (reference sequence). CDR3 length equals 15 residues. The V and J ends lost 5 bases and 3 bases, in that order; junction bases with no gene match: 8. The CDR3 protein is CASSPRTGKDYGYTF. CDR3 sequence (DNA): TGTGCCAGCAGTCCACGGACAGGGAAAGACTATGGCTACACCTTC.

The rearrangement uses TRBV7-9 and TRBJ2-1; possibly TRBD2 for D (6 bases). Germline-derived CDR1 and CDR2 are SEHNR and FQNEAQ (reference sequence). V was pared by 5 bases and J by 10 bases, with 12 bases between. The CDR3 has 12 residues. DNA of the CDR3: TGTGCCAGCAGCGAAACGGGAGACGAGCAGTTCTTC. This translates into CASSETGDEQFF.

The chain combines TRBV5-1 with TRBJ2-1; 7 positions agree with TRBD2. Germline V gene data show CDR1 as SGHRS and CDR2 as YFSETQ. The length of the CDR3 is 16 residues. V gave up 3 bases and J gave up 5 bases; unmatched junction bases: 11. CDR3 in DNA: TGCGCCAGCAGCTCGCCGACTAGCAGAAGCCACAATGAGCAGTTCTTC. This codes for CASSSPTSRSHNEQFF.

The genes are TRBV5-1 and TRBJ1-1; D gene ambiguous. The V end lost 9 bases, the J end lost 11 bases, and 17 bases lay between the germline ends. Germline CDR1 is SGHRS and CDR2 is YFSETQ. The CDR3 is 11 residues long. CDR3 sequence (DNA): TGCGCCACATCGTTTGAGGGAAGGGCTTTCTTT. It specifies CATSFEGRAFF.

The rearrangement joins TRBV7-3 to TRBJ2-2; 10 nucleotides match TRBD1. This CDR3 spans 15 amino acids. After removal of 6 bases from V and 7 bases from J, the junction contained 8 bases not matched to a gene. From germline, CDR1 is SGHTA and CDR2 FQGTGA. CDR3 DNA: TGTGCCAGCAGTCTGACAGGGGGCGCCAGCGGGGAGCTGTTTTTT. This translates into CASSLTGGASGELFF.

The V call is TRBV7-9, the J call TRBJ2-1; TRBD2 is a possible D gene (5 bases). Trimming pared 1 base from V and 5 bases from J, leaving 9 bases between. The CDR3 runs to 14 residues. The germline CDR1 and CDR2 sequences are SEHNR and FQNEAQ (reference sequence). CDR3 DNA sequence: TGTGCCAGCAGCTTAGGAGAGCGGAACAATGAGCAGTTCTTC. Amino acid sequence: CASSLGERNNEQFF.

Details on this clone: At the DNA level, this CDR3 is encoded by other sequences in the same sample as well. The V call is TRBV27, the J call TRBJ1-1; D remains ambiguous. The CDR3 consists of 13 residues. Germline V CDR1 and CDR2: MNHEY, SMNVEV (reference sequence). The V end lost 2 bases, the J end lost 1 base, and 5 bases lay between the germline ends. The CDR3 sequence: CASSLIRNTEAFF. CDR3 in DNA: TGTGCCAGCAGTTTAATTAGGAACACTGAAGCTTTCTTT.

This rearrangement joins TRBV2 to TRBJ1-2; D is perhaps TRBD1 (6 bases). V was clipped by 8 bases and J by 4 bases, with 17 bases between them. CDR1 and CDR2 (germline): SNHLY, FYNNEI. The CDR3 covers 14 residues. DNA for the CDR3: TGTGCCAGCTTAAAGGAAGGGGGTATCTATGGCTACACCTTC. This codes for CASLKEGGIYGYTF.

For the CDR3, the DNA is TGTGCCTGGAGTCAGGGGGAGGAGACCCAGTACTTC. It translates to CAWSQGEETQYF. This rearrangement joins TRBV30 to TRBJ2-5, with TRBD1 matching 7 bases. In germline, CDR1 is GTSNPN, CDR2 SVGIG (reference sequence). J gave up 5 bases and V 2 bases, and 2 bases lay outside the gene matches. CDR3 size: 12 residues. Full variable domain (remainder filled in from reference TRBV30 and TRBJ2-5): SQTIHQWPATLVQPVGSPLSLECTVEGTSNPNLYWYRQAAGRGLQLLFYSVGIGQISSEVPQNLSASRPQDRQFILSSKKLLLSDSGFYLCAWSQGEETQYFGPGTRLLVL.

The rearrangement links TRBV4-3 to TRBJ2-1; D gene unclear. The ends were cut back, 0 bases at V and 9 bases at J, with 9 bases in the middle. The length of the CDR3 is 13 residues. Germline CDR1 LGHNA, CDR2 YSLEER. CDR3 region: CASSQDVMAEQFF. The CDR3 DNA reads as TGCGCCAGCAGCCAAGATGTGATGGCTGAGCAGTTCTTC.

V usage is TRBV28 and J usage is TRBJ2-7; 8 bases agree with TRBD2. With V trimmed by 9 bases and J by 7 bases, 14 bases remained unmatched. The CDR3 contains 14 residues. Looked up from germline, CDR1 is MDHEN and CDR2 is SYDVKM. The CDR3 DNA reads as TGTGCCAGTCAAATTCTGGCGGGAGGTAGGGAGCAGTACTTC. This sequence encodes CASQILAGGREQYF.

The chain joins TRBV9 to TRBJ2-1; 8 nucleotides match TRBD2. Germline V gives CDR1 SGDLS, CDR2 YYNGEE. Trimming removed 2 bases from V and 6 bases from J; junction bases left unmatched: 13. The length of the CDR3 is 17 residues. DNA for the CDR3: TGTGCCAGCAGCGTGGCTAGCGGGCGTTTGCCTTCCAATGAGCAGTTCTTC. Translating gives CASSVASGRLPSNEQFF. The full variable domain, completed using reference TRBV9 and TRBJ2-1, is DSGVTQTPKHLITATGQRVTLRCSPRSGDLSVYWYQQSLDQGLQFLIQYYNGEERAKGNILERFSAQQFPDLHSELNLSSLELGDSALYFCASSVASGRLPSNEQFFGPGTRLTVL.

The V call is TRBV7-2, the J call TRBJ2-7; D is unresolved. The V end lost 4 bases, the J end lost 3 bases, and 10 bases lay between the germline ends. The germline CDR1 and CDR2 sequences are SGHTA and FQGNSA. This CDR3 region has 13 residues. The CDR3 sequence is CASSSGPLYEQYF. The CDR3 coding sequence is TGTGCCAGCAGCTCGGGCCCCCTCTACGAGCAGTACTTC.

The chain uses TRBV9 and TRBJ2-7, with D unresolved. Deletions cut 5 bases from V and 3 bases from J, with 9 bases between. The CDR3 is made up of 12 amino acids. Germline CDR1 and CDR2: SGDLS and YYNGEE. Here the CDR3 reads CASSDSDYEQYF. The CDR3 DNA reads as TGTGCCAGCAGTGATAGTGACTACGAGCAGTACTTC.

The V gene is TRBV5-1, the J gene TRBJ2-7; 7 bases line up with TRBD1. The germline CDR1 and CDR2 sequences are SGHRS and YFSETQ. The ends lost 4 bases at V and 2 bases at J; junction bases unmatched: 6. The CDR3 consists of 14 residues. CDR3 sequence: CASSSEGATYEQYF. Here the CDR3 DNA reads TGCGCCAGCAGCAGTGAGGGGGCAACCTACGAGCAGTACTTC.

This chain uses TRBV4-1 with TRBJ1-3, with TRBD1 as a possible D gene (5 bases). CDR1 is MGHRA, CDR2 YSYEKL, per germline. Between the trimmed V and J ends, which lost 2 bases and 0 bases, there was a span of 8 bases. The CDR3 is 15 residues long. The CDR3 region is CASSQQGYSGNTIYF. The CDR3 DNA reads TGCGCCAGCAGCCAACAGGGCTACTCTGGAAACACCATATATTTT.

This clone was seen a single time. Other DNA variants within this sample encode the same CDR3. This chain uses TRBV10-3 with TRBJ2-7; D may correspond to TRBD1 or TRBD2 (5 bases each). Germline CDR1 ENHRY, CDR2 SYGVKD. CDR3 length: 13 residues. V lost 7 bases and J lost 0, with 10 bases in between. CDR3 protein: CAITRESSYEQYF. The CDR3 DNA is TGTGCCATCACCAGGGAGAGCTCCTACGAGCAGTACTTC.

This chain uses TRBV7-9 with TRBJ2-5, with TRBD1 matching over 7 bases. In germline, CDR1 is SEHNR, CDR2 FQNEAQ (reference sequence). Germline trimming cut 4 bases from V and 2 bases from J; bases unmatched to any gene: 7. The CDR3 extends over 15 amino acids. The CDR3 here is CASSSYGTAQETQYF. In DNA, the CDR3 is TGTGCCAGCAGCTCTTACGGGACAGCTCAAGAGACCCAGTACTTC.

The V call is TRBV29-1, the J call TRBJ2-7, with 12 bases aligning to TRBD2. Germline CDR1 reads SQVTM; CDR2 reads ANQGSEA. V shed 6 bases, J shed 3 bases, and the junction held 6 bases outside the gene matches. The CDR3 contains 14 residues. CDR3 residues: CSVTTSGRFYEQYF. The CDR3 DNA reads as TGCAGCGTCACAACTAGCGGGAGGTTCTACGAGCAGTACTTC.

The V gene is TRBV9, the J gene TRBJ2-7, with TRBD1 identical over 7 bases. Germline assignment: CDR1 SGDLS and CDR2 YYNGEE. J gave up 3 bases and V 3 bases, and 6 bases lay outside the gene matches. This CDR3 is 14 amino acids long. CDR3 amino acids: CASSAGTVDYEQYF. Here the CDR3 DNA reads TGTGCCAGCAGCGCCGGGACAGTGGACTACGAGCAGTACTTC.

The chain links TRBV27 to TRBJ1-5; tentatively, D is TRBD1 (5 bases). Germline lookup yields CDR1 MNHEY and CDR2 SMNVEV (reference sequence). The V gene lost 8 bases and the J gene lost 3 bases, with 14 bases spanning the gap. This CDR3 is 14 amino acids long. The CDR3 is CASASRGTNQPQHF. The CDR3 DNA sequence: TGTGCCAGCGCGTCCCGGGGGACCAATCAGCCCCAGCATTTT.

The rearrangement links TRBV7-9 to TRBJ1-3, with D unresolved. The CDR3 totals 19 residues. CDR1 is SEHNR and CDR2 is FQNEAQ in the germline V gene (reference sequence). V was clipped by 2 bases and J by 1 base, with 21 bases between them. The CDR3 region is CASSLWVFLEGPSGNTIYF. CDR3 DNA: TGTGCCAGCAGCTTATGGGTGTTCCTGGAGGGTCCATCTGGAAACACCATATATTTT. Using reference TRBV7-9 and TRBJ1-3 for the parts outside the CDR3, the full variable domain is DTGVSQNPRHKITKRGQNVTFRCDPISEHNRLYWYRQTLGQGPEFLTYFQNEAQLEKSRLLSDRFSAERPKGSFSTLEIQRTEQGDSAMYLCASSLWVFLEGPSGNTIYFGEGSWLTVV.

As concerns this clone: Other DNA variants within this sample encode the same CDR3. DNA for the CDR3: TGTGCCAGCAGCTCGGGACAGGGCGCCTACAATGAGCAGTTCTTC. Translating gives CASSSGQGAYNEQFF. V usage is TRBV7-9 and J usage is TRBJ2-1, with 9 nucleotides matching TRBD1. V was pared by 4 bases and J by 2 bases, with 3 bases of the junction left unmatched. The length of the CDR3 is 15 residues. Germline V lookup: CDR1 SEHNR, CDR2 FQNEAQ (reference sequence).